This record covers a single T cell receptor beta chain. The data belong to a study of blood T cell repertoires in COVID-19. Study-level background: Spain, Italy and the United States supplied samples that represented acute and convalescent COVID-19. The analysed material was cDNA or gDNA that came from T cells, B-cell-depleted T cells, or PBMCs.

Germline loops: CDR1 SGHRS, CDR2 YFSETQ. V dropped 3 bases and J dropped 0 bases, with 4 bases sitting between them. CDR3 length: 14 residues. Methods used by the authors: For nucleated cells, counts were estimated from reference gene primer amplification. This table comes from immunoSEQ multiplex PCR, and its TCRdb copy is limited to in-frame clones, with some not included. The V and J calls and clone size come from that table; D and trimming were worked out from the DNA. The data hold about 100,000 clones, with 80% observed a single time. The V and J genes are TRBV5-1 and TRBJ2-6; D call uncertain. Sequencing was performed on peripheral blood. The source of this sequence is a man in his sixties or seventies with active or convalescent COVID-19. The CDR3 spells CASSSGSGANVLTF. The CDR3, as DNA: TGCGCCAGCAGCTCGGGCTCTGGGGCCAACGTCCTGACTTTC.